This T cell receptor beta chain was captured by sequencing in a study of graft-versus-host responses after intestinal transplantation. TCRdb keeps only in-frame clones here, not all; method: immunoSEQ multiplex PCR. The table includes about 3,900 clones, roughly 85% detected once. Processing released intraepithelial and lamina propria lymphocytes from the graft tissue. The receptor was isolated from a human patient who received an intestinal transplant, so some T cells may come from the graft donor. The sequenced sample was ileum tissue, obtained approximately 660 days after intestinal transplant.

The CDR3 DNA is TGTGCCAGCAGCTTAAATAGCAATCAGCCCCAGCATTTT. Its protein is CASSLNSNQPQHF. The chain recombines TRBV7-9 with TRBJ1-5, with D hard to call. This CDR3 contains 13 residues. V shed 2 bases and J shed 0 bases, with 2 bases lying between them. Per the germline V gene, CDR1 is SEHNR and CDR2 is FQNEAQ (reference sequence).